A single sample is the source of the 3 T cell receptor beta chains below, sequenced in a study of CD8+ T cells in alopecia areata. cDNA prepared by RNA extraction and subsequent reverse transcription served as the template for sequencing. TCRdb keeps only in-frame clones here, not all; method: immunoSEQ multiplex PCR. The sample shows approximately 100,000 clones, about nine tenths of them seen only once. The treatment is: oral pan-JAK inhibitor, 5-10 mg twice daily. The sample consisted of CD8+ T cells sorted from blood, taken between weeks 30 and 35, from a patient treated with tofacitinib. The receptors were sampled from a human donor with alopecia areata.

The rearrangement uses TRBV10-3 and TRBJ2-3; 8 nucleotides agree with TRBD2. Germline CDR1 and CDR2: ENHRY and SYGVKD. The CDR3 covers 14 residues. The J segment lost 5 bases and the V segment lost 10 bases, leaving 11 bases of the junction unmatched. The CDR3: CAKIPGLGIDTQYF. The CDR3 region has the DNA TGTGCCAAGATACCGGGACTAGGAATAGATACGCAGTATTTT.

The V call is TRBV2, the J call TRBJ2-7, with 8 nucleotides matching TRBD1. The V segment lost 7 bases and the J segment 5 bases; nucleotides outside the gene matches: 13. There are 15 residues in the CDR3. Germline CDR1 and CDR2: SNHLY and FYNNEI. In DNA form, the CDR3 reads TGTGCCAGCACCAGCTCCTTCGACAGGGGCCACGAGCAGTACTTC. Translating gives CASTSSFDRGHEQYF.

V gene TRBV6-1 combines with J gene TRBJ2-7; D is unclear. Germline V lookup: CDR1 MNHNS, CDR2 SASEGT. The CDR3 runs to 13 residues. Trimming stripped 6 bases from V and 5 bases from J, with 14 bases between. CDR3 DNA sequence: TGTGCCAGCAGGGACGGGCAAACCCACGAGCAGTACTTC. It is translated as CASRDGQTHEQYF.